Sequencing of this T cell receptor (beta chain) was carried out in a study of CXCR3-negative and CXCR3-positive naive CD8 T cells. Findings and limits, study-wide: Naive cells, whether CXCR3-negative or CXCR3-positive, had similar TRBV-TRBJ usage, while memory cells differed. CXCR3-positive naive cells carried more hydrophobic TRB CDR3s than CXCR3-negative ones.

The CDR3 consists of 14 residues. CDR1 is SGDLS and CDR2 is YYNGEE in the germline V gene. UMI-labeled 5' RACE yielded the TRB cDNA libraries. No DNA is given; TCRdb re-called the 5' RACE reads and lists each CDR3 protein once. The listing contains about 150,000 distinct CDR3 sequences. About this clonotype: Its antigen is not known.

The source of this sequence is a human donor in good health. Some clones in this sample may be carry-over from other donors' samples. The V and J genes are TRBV9 and TRBJ2-1; checking the TCRdb D call of TRBD2 is not possible without DNA. Sequenced: naive CXCR3+ CD8+ T cells from blood. The subset is: CD45RO-CCR7+CD27+CD95- naive CD8+ T cells expressing CXCR3 (TNR3+). This CDR3 reads CASRPRVAGDEQFF.